This T cell receptor beta chain comes out of a study of blood T cells in healthy people across ages. A sample-barcoded 5' primer and a J-beta primer mix were used in a second PCR of roughly 7 to 11 cycles. TCRdb reanalysed the 5' RACE reads using MiXCR and keeps one entry per CDR3 protein. The sample shows hundreds of thousands of distinct CDR3 sequences, around half of them seen only once. Germline CDR1 is SGHTA and CDR2 is FQGNSA. The CDR3 is 14 amino acids. With 6 bases clipped from V and 7 bases from J, the junction kept 7 bases outside the gene matches. This receptor was identified in a woman aged 55 to 70 in good health. The chain uses TRBV7-2 and TRBJ1-4; 8 nucleotides agree with TRBD1. Sequenced sample: blood. The CDR3 region is CASSRDRGGEKLFF. CDR3 nucleotides: TGTGCCAGCAGTCGCGACAGGGGTGGTGAAAAACTGTTTTTT.